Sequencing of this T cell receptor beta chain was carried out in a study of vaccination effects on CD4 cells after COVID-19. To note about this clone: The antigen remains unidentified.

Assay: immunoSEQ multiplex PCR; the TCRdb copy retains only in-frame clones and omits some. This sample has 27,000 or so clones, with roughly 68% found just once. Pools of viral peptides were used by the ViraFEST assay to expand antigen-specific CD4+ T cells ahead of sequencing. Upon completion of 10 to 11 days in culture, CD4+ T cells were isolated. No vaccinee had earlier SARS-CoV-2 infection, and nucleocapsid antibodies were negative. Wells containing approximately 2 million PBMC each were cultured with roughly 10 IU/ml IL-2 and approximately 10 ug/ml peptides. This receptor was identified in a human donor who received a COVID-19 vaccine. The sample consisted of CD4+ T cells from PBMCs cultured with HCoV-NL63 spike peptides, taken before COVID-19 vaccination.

This CDR3 is CASSQDSPALNSPLHF. CDR3 DNA: TGCGCCAGCAGCCAAGATAGCCCGGCTTTGAATTCACCCCTCCACTTT. The chain has TRBV4-1 and TRBJ1-6; D is undetermined. CDR1 and CDR2 from the germline V gene are MGHRA and YSYEKL. There are 16 residues in the CDR3. The V gene lost 0 bases and the J gene lost 7 bases, with 13 bases spanning the gap.